This T cell receptor beta chain stems from a study of T cell responses to AZD1222 COVID-19 vaccine (TCRdb year 2021). The study in broad terms: A total of over 230 trial participants underwent TCR sequencing, of whom some 210 received two doses of AZD1222 and about 25 received two doses of the MenACWY control vaccine. Trial participants were enrolled by age into 18-55, 56-69 and 70-plus year subgroups, with about 150, 28 and 57 TCR-sequenced participants respectively. Overall study outcomes, separate from this receptor: In the small 56-69-year group, the increase in depth fell short of significance, most likely because of low power. Conclusions about previously exposed vaccinees were limited because only a handful of AZD1222 recipients were SARS-CoV-2 seropositive at baseline. After two AZD1222 doses, both the breadth and the depth of spike-specific TCRs were significantly higher than at day 0 and than in MenACWY recipients. Participants were mostly white British and included more females than males, and it was suggested by the authors that clonal diversity may have been underestimated. Reportedly, close to half of the unique spike-specific TCRs recognized epitopes lying outside the regions that are mutated in the B.1.351 and B.1.1.7 variants. CD4 TCRs associated with the vaccine covered the entire spike protein, and the dominant responses were in regions 160-218 and 743-854. No day 14 peak-response samples were available, so repertoires were characterized only after the peak T cell response.

The CDR3 runs 18 amino acids, cysteine and phenylalanine included. Of the read, only the CDR3 DNA is kept; its 54 bases are in frame from base 1. CDR1 and CDR2 are read off the germline V gene as SGHNT and YENEEA. The germline ends are 21 bases apart after V is trimmed by 0 bases and J by 4 bases. In regard to this clone: Its cognate antigen has yet to be identified. Base-call qualities are not available, and no considerably larger clone is one nucleotide away.

This specimen's time point label, per the study, means: about 28 days (+/-7) after the second vaccine dose. Because spike-specific TCR depth and breadth did not differ between the two schedules, AZD1222 recipients who got a second dose at roughly 4 weeks were pooled with those who got a second dose at roughly 12 weeks. Samples from vaccinated people were obtained from the UK trials COV001 and COV002, which included a single-blind randomized controlled phase 2/3 trial of AZD1222 (ChAdOx1 nCoV-19) in healthy adults. Trial participant PBMC samples were collected at day 0 and day 28 after the second dose for TCRbeta chain sequencing. The CDR3 regions of human TCRbeta chains were subjected to immunosequencing. The source study handled its data this way. TCRs in the repertoires were compared against a reference library of SARS-CoV-2-specific TCRs that had been generated with the MIRA antigen-specificity platform. Breadth was defined as the fraction of unique TCRs that were SARS-CoV-2-associated, and depth was defined as the fraction of total T cells that were SARS-CoV-2-associated. Using the MIRA data, each spike-specific TCR was mapped to the spike region that the TCR reacts to and placed in a CD4 or CD8 class. Log10-transformed breadth and depth values were compared by one-way ANOVA with Sidak's multiple comparisons tests. As stored in TCRdb, this immuneACCESS dataset retains in-frame rearrangements with V and J assigned. A fraction of the clones does not appear; measured against another copy, unresolved V genes explain less than half of the discrepancy, and the remainder lacks a known reason. The V and J calls and the clone size are those of that table, but D and trimming were determined from the DNA. This sample comprises under 150,000 clones, over 85% of them detected only once. In total, the top ten clones hold roughly 1% of the sample.

The material was peripheral blood, obtained 28 days after the second AZD1222 dose. The sequence was collected from an adult who received the AZD1222 COVID-19 vaccine. The chain is made from TRBV11-3 and TRBJ1-1, and perhaps TRBD1 as D gene, on 6 matching bases. CDR3 reads: CASSLDSWGQGGSTEAFF. The nucleotide sequence reads TGTGCCAGCAGCTTAGATTCGTGGGGGCAGGGCGGGAGCACTGAAGCTTTCTTT.